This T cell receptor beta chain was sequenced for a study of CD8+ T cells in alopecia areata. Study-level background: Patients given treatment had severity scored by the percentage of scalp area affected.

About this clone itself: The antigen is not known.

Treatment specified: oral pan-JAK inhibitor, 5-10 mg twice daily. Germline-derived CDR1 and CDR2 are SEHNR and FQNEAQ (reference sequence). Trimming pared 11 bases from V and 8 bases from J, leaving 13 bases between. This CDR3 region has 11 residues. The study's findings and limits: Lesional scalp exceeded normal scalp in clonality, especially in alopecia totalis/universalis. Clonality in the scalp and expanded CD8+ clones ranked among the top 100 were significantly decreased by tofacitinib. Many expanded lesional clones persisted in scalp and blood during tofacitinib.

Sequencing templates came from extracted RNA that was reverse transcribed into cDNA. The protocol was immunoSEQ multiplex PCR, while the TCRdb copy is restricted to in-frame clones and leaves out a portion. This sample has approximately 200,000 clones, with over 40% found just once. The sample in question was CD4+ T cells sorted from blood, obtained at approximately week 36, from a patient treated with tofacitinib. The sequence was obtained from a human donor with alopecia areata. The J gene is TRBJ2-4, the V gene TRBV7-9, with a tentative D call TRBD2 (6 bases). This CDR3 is CASEGLDIQYF. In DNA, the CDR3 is TGTGCCTCGGAGGGCCTAGACATTCAGTACTTC.